Sequencing of this TCR beta chain was carried out in a study of patients and donors after allogeneic stem cell transplantation (dated by TCRdb to 2020 to 2022). Note on this clonotype: The clone's antigen remains unknown. The record has no base qualities; no much larger clone is one base away.

V has 0 bases trimmed and J has 1 base trimmed; junction bases matching no gene number 9. The germline V gene gives CDR1 as LGHNA and CDR2 as YSLEER. The CDR3 has 19 amino acids, counting the end cysteine and phenylalanine. The only DNA kept is the CDR3, 57 bases in frame from the first base. Library method: RT-PCR. These reads were obtained on a NextSeq 550. The public reads were reanalyzed by TCRdb: fastp trimming at Q25, MiXCR alignment, in-frame beta chains only. Identical CDR3 proteins give one entry, which carries the most common genes and DNA. In all, the sample holds approximately 150,000 distinct CDR3 sequences, and around 28% of those were seen once. 3.2% of the sample lies in the top ten.

Material for sequencing was blood, either unsorted or a sorted T cell fraction (not recorded which). The receptor comes from a human donor who was either an allogeneic HSCT recipient or a stem cell or donor lymphocyte infusion donor (not recorded which). It is not recorded whose cells these are; they may come from a transplant donor. The receptor chain draws on TRBV4-3 and TRBJ2-4, with TRBD2 matching 10 junction bases. The sequenced DNA is TGCGCCAGCAGCCAAGAGAGGGGAGTTAGCGGGAGGGCCAAAAACATTCAGTACTTC. The translation is CASSQERGVSGRAKNIQYF.